This T cell receptor (beta chain) is from a study of shared clonotypes between healthy human individuals. Study-level findings and limits: An effect of sequencing depth on clonotype sharing among donors was expected. Sampling included only blood; tissue repertoires likely differ.

The ends were cut back, 3 bases at V and 5 bases at J, with 18 bases in the middle. CDR3 length: 15 amino acids. Germline CDR1 and CDR2: SGDLS and YYNGEE. Positively selected for CCR7, the CD45RO-negative cells used as naive CD8 cells excluded terminally differentiated effector memory CD45RA+ cells. The donors were all Caucasian adults (living in Nashville, Tennessee). As to this clone: Its target is not known.

Sequencing used immunoSEQ multiplex PCR; TCRdb keeps in-frame clones, though not all of them. This table has more than 600,000 clones, just over 90% appearing once. Sequenced material: naive CD8+ T cells sorted from blood. The sequence came from a man aged 25 to 45 in good health. The V call is TRBV9, the J call TRBJ2-7; weak D call: TRBD2 (5 bases). This chain's CDR3 is CASSAHLGSGDEQYF. The CDR3 region has the DNA TGTGCCAGCAGCGCCCATTTAGGGAGTGGCGACGAGCAGTACTTC.